The 25 T cell receptor beta chains below come from one sample, sequenced in a study of spatial heterogeneity in lung cancer. TCRdb re-derived calls from the 5' RACE reads in MiXCR, one entry per CDR3 protein. Of 20,000 to 25,000 distinct CDR3 sequences detected, approximately 7% appear once; the ten largest clones hold roughly an eighth. Time point noted: sample taken at primary tumor resection. The starting material was PBMCs, obtained at surgery. These receptors originate from a male donor with early-stage non-small cell lung cancer.

This clonotype showed up many times. The CDR3 nucleotides are TGTGCCAGCAGCCCACAGGGAGATAGCACAGATACGCAGTATTTT. Its protein product is CASSPQGDSTDTQYF. The rearrangement links TRBV11-2 to TRBJ2-3; tentative D call: TRBD1 (6 bases). The CDR3 runs to 15 residues. Trimming stripped 5 bases from V and 0 bases from J, with 12 bases between. Looked up from germline, CDR1 is SGHAT and CDR2 is FQNNGV.

This clonotype was seen many times. V usage is TRBV30 and J usage is TRBJ1-2; D ambiguous. This CDR3 spans 16 amino acids. The ends were cut back, 0 bases at V and 4 bases at J, with 18 bases in the middle. Germline CDR1 reads GTSNPN; CDR2 reads SVGIG (reference sequence). As DNA, the CDR3 is TGTGCCTGGAGTGTCGGCGCCAGAGGAGGGTTCTATGGCTACACCTTC. It specifies CAWSVGARGGFYGYTF. The full variable domain, completed using reference TRBV30 and TRBJ1-2, is SQTIHQWPATLVQPVGSPLSLECTVEGTSNPNLYWYRQAAGRGLQLLFYSVGIGQISSEVPQNLSASRPQDRQFILSSKKLLLSDSGFYLCAWSVGARGGFYGYTFGSGTRLTVV.

This clonotype was recorded at least ten times. The chain couples TRBV30 to TRBJ1-2; D remains ambiguous. Germline loops: CDR1 GTSNPN, CDR2 SVGIG (reference sequence). The CDR3 is 14 residues long. V lost 5 bases, J lost 1 base, and 14 bases lay in between. The CDR3 loop is CAWLLVGLNYGYTF. The CDR3 DNA is TGTGCCTGGCTACTAGTAGGGCTTAACTATGGCTACACCTTC.

The table lists this clonotype with many counts. The V gene is TRBV7-2, the J gene TRBJ1-4; weak D call: TRBD1 (6 bases). V gave up 5 bases and J gave up 0 bases, with 13 bases separating them. From germline, CDR1 is SGHTA and CDR2 FQGNSA. There are 16 residues in the CDR3. The CDR3, as DNA: TGTGCCAGCAGCCCCACAGGGCCCGCAACTAATGAAAAACTGTTTTTT. This codes for CASSPTGPATNEKLFF.

The chain joins TRBV7-6 to TRBJ2-5; TRBD2 aligns across 9 bases. Germline V gene lookup returns CDR1 SGHVS and CDR2 FNYEAQ. Trimming cost V 8 bases and J 3 bases; bases outside gene matches: 4. The CDR3 sequence is 13 residues long. CDR3 sequence reads: CASAGGLKETQYF. The CDR3, as DNA: TGTGCCAGCGCGGGGGGGCTTAAAGAGACCCAGTACTTC.

Of note for this clonotype: One end of the junction does not line up with germline, which may come from a read error. J is TRBJ1-2 and V is TRBV5-1, with 7 bases lining up with TRBD1. CDR1 and CDR2 from the germline V gene are SGHRS and YFSETQ. CDR3 size: 14 residues. The CDR3 loop is CTSSLAGAGQGYTF. The CDR3 DNA is TGCACCAGCAGCTTGGCAGGAGCGGGACAGGGCTACACCTTC.

This clonotype was recorded at least ten times. The chain employs TRBV28 and TRBJ2-7; D may be TRBD1 (7 bases). Trimming took off 8 bases at V and 4 bases at J, with 15 bases between the two ends. The CDR3 loop spans 13 amino acids. CDR1 and CDR2 (germline): MDHEN, SYDVKM. CDR3 residues: CASGTTGRYEQYF. The CDR3 DNA sequence: TGTGCCAGCGGAACGACAGGGAGGTACGAGCAGTACTTC. Full variable domain (rest looked up from reference TRBV28 and TRBJ2-7): DVKVTQSSRYLVKRTGEKVFLECVQDMDHENMFWYRQDPGLGLRLIYFSYDVKMKEKGDIPEGYSVSREKKERFSLILESASTNQTSMYLCASGTTGRYEQYFGPGTRLTVT.

For this clonotype: One end of the junction varies from germline; a read error may be responsible. The chain carries TRBV7-7 and TRBJ1-4, with D possibly TRBD1 on 6 matching bases. CDR3 length equals 15 residues. Germline CDR1 is SSHAT and CDR2 is FNYEAQ (reference sequence). CDR3: CASSQTGTGGEKLFF. As DNA, the CDR3 is TGTGCTAGCAGCCAAACAGGGACCGGAGGAGAAAAACTGTTTTTT. The complete variable domain, with remaining parts taken from reference TRBV7-7 and TRBJ1-4, reads GAGVSQSPRYKVTKRGQDVTLRCDPISSHATLYWYQQALGQGPEFLTYFNYEAQPDKSGLPSDRFSAERPEGSISTLTIQRTEQRDSAMYRCASSQTGTGGEKLFFGSGTQLSVL.

This clonotype showed up many times. The rearrangement uses TRBV27 and TRBJ1-4; 8 bases line up with TRBD1. The CDR3 has 18 residues. Unmatched junction bases numbered 8, after V lost 2 bases and J lost 0 bases. The V gene's germline CDR1 is MNHEY and CDR2 SMNVEV (reference sequence). The DNA for the CDR3 is TGTGCCAGCAGTTTAACCCACAGGGGGATAACAACTAATGAAAAACTGTTTTTT. Its translation: CASSLTHRGITTNEKLFF.

This clonotype was recorded at least ten times. The rearrangement uses TRBV7-2 and TRBJ1-6, with 7 bases lining up with TRBD1. The CDR3 is made up of 16 amino acids. Germline V CDR1 and CDR2: SGHTA, FQGNSA. Trimming at V came to 3 bases and at J to 10 bases, leaving 12 bases not matched to a gene. In DNA form, the CDR3 reads TGTGCCAGCAGCTTTGGGAGGGACAGTTTTGTGTCACCCCTCCACTTT. Protein sequence: CASSFGRDSFVSPLHF.

This clonotype has a count of ten or more. This chain connects TRBV11-2 to TRBJ2-3; D gene uncertain. The ends were cut back, 2 bases at V and 0 bases at J, with 9 bases in the middle. There are 15 residues in the CDR3. Germline V gene lookup returns CDR1 SGHAT and CDR2 FQNNGV. Here the CDR3 DNA reads TGTGCCAGCAGCTTACGTATAAGAAGCACAGATACGCAGTATTTT. Translating it yields CASSLRIRSTDTQYF.

The sample holds many counts of this clonotype. The J gene is TRBJ2-7, the V gene TRBV5-6; the D call may be TRBD1 or TRBD2 (5 bases each). Deletions cut 2 bases from V and 6 bases from J, with 15 bases between. The CDR3 runs to 14 residues. The V gene's germline CDR1 is SGHDT and CDR2 YYEEEE. CDR3 DNA: TGTGCCAGCAGCTTTTGGGGGAAACCGGTCGAGCAGTACGTC. Protein sequence: CASSFWGKPVEQYV.

This clonotype showed up many times. This chain joins TRBV18 and TRBJ2-6, with D possibly being TRBD1 (5 bases). The germline V gene encodes CDR1 KGHSH and CDR2 LQKENI. The CDR3 consists of 14 residues. V shed 5 bases and J shed 2 bases, with 7 bases lying between them. The CDR3 bases are TGTGCCAGCTCAACCAGGGCTGGGGCCAACGTCCTGACTTTC. This gives the protein CASSTRAGANVLTF. The entire variable domain, with the rest obtained from reference TRBV18 and TRBJ2-6, is as follows: NAGVMQNPRHLVRRRGQEARLRCSPMKGHSHVYWYRQLPEEGLKFMVYLQKENIIDESGMPKERFSAEFPKEGPSILRIQQVVRGDSAAYFCASSTRAGANVLTFGAGSRLTVL.

This clonotype was detected many times. The chain recombines TRBV20-1 with TRBJ2-2; unclear D gene. V lost 6 bases to trimming and J lost 3 bases, with 11 bases between them. The CDR3 consists of 13 residues. Germline CDR1 DFQATT, CDR2 SNEGSKA (reference sequence). The CDR3 region has the DNA TGCAGTGCCGGCGGAACCTACACCGGGGAGCTGTTTTTT. Encoded protein: CSAGGTYTGELFF.

DNA for the CDR3: TGTGCCAGCAGTGACCCTAAGGGGGTAGGAGGAGGCAATGAGCAGTTCTTC. It codes for CASSDPKGVGGGNEQFF. The J gene is TRBJ2-1, the V gene TRBV6-4; a possible D gene is TRBD1 (6 bases). Per germline, CDR1 MRHNA and CDR2 SNTAGT. Deletions cut 2 bases from V and 6 bases from J, with 20 bases between. This CDR3 is built from 17 residues.

This clonotype occurred many times. The chain employs TRBV21-1 and TRBJ1-5; the D call of TRBD1 is as the table states it, not checked on the DNA. TRBV21-1 is assigned pseudogene status. This CDR3 is 20 amino acids long. CDR3 DNA sequence: TGTGCCAGCAGCAAAGCTGATCTCGGGACAGGGGTCCCTAGCAATCAGCCCCAGCATTTT. Amino acid sequence: CASSKADLGTGVPSNQPQHF.

This clonotype was counted many times. This chain links TRBV23-1 with TRBJ2-7, with D hard to call. TRBV23-1 qualifies as an ORF whose function is uncertain. V was clipped by 0 bases and J by 6 bases, with 6 bases between them. The CDR3 has 12 residues. CDR3 protein: CASSQSHREQYF. DNA for the CDR3: TGCGCCAGCAGTCAATCGCACCGCGAGCAGTACTTC.

Sample share makes this clonotype medium-sized (0.01 to 0.1%). The chain has TRBV5-1 and TRBJ1-1; TRBD1 matches at 8 bases. V gave up 7 bases and J gave up 1 base; unmatched junction bases: 6. In germline, CDR1 is SGHRS, CDR2 YFSETQ. The CDR3 spans 14 residues. The CDR3: CASARGRGNTEAFF. The CDR3 DNA sequence: TGCGCCAGCGCCAGGGGGCGAGGGAACACTGAAGCTTTCTTT.

The chain carries TRBV5-6 and TRBJ1-2; D unclear. CDR3 length equals 13 residues. CDR1 is SGHDT and CDR2 is YYEEEE in the germline V gene. V lost 0 bases and J 8 bases, leaving 11 bases between the germline ends. The DNA for the CDR3 is TGTGCCAGCAGCTTGGCCGACGGACGAGGCTACACCTTC. As protein: CASSLADGRGYTF.

The rearrangement joins TRBV15 to TRBJ2-3, with D tentatively TRBD2 (5 bases). From germline, CDR1 is LNHNV and CDR2 YYDKDF (reference sequence). V was trimmed by 5 bases and J by 10 bases, leaving 25 bases between them. This CDR3 comprises 16 residues. CDR3 region: CATSPRPSTSRDPQYF. Here the CDR3 DNA reads TGTGCCACCAGCCCCCGACCCAGCACCTCCCGGGATCCGCAGTATTTT.

The sample holds many counts of this clonotype. The chain is built from TRBV6-4 and TRBJ2-6, with D uncertain. Trimming left V 6 bases short and J 4 bases short, with 16 bases between. The germline V gene encodes CDR1 MRHNA and CDR2 SNTAGT. This CDR3 region has 16 residues. The chain's CDR3 is CASSLDPLSGANVLTF. The CDR3 DNA reads as TGTGCCAGCAGCCTCGACCCGTTATCCGGGGCCAACGTCCTGACTTTC.

This clonotype was counted at least ten times. The chain uses TRBV29-1 and TRBJ2-5; D is possibly TRBD2 (5 bases). Trimming removed 6 bases from V and 5 bases from J, with 13 bases in between. CDR1 SQVTM and CDR2 ANQGSEA come from the germline V gene. The CDR3 has 12 residues. The CDR3 is CSVGLGGETQYF. In nucleotides, the CDR3 is TGCAGCGTGGGTCTAGGAGGTGAGACCCAGTACTTC.

This clonotype was seen many times. This rearrangement joins TRBV19 to TRBJ2-7, with a tentative D call TRBD2 (6 bases). CDR1 is LNHDA, CDR2 SQIVND, per germline (reference sequence). There are 14 residues in the CDR3. Trimming stripped 5 bases from V and 5 bases from J, with 16 bases between. This CDR3 is CASSLRTMGDEQYF. In DNA form, the CDR3 reads TGTGCCAGTAGTCTACGGACTATGGGGGACGAGCAGTACTTC.

V and J are TRBV12-3 or TRBV12-4 and TRBJ1-4; no reliable D call. CDR3 length equals 13 residues. Trimming took 6 bases from V and 8 from J, leaving 13 bases between them. CDR3 coding DNA: TGTGCCAGCAGCTGGGGAGGGTGGGAAAAACTGTTTTTT. Protein: CASSWGGWEKLFF.

This clonotype was counted at least ten times. The V gene is TRBV5-1, the J gene TRBJ2-3; D gene uncertain. Trimming shortened V by 0 bases and J by 6 bases, and 11 bases separated the two germline ends. The CDR3 runs 14 residues. The germline gives CDR1 SGHRS, CDR2 YFSETQ. The CDR3 DNA sequence: TGCGCCAGCAGCTTGGCCTTACCCTCGGATACGCAGTATTTT. Translated, it gives CASSLALPSDTQYF. Full variable domain (rest looked up from reference TRBV5-1 and TRBJ2-3): KAGVTQTPRYLIKTRGQQVTLSCSPISGHRSVSWYQQTPGQGLQFLFEYFSETQRNKGNFPGRFSGRQFSNSRSEMNVSTLELGDSALYLCASSLALPSDTQYFGPGTRLTVL.